This T cell receptor beta chain was sequenced during a study of monozygotic twins with inflammatory bowel disease. For each CDR3 protein, TCRdb gives one entry from its re-call of the 5' RACE reads, without DNA. The sample totals some 210,000 distinct CDR3 sequences. The CDR3 runs to 15 residues. Germline loops: CDR1 SEHNR, CDR2 FQNEAQ (reference sequence). Sequenced: blood. The rearrangement links TRBV7-9 to TRBJ1-5. The TCR was taken from a human donor with ulcerative colitis or Crohn's disease, or a healthy co-twin of an affected twin (not recorded which). The CDR3 loop is CASGPSGERGQPQHF. Full variable domain (rest looked up from reference TRBV7-9 and TRBJ1-5): DTGVSQNPRHKITKRGQNVTFRCDPISEHNRLYWYRQTLGQGPEFLTYFQNEAQLEKSRLLSDRFSAERPKGSFSTLEIQRTEQGDSAMYLCASGPSGERGQPQHFGDGTRLSIL.